The clone carrying this T cell receptor beta chain appeared once. Patients with chemo-refractory metastatic non-small-cell lung cancer received focal radiation plus CTLA-4 blockade with ipilimumab. Trimming pared 1 base from V and 1 base from J, leaving 9 bases between. Germline loops: CDR1 SGHRS, CDR2 YFSETQ. The CDR3 is made up of 14 amino acids. The data derive from a study of radiotherapy plus CTLA-4 blockade in lung cancer. Study-level background: Objective responses arose in 15% to 20% of patients, and 25% to 40% experienced disease control.

Sequencing was performed with immunoSEQ multiplex PCR; in TCRdb, only in-frame clones are kept and a portion is missing. Here the sample spans tens of thousands of clones, approximately 70% being singletons. The sequence was obtained from a human donor with non-small cell lung cancer who had stable disease on radiotherapy plus ipilimumab. The chain employs TRBV5-1 and TRBJ2-7; D is ambiguous. This material consisted of peripheral blood, taken from a patient treated with radiotherapy plus ipilimumab. CDR3 protein: CASSLSTDSYEQYF. CDR3 nucleotide sequence: TGCGCCAGCAGCTTGAGTACGGATTCCTACGAGCAGTACTTC. The complete variable domain, with remaining parts taken from reference TRBV5-1 and TRBJ2-7, reads KAGVTQTPRYLIKTRGQQVTLSCSPISGHRSVSWYQQTPGQGLQFLFEYFSETQRNKGNFPGRFSGRQFSNSRSEMNVSTLELGDSALYLCASSLSTDSYEQYFGPGTRLTVT.